The rows below give T cell receptor beta chains drawn from one sample of a study of T cell responses to AZD1222 COVID-19 vaccine. Assay used: immunoSEQ multiplex PCR; TCRdb lists only in-frame clones, some missing. Of around 110,000 clones in the sample, less than 95% were seen once. Sequences were derived from peripheral blood, sampled 28 days after the second AZD1222 dose. Receptor source: an adult who received the AZD1222 COVID-19 vaccine. Both conserved end residues are part of each CDR3. The order of the fields is V gene, J gene, D gene, CDR3 protein, CDR3 DNA. The D gene is left open where the match is weak.

TRBV24-1,TRBJ2-5,TRBD1,CATSDSTGGAETQYF,TGTGCCACCAGTGACTCGACAGGGGGCGCGGAGACCCAGTACTTC
TRBV28,TRBJ2-7,NA,CASSLTYEQYF,TGTGCCAGCAGCCTTACCTACGAGCAGTACTTC
TRBV18,TRBJ1-1,NA,CASSPAVDTEAFF,TGTGCCAGCTCACCGGCGGTGGACACTGAAGCTTTCTTT
TRBV9,TRBJ2-7,TRBD2,CASSPDTSGGYEQYF,TGTGCCAGCAGCCCAGACACTAGCGGGGGCTACGAGCAGTACTTC
TRBV19,TRBJ1-4,NA,CASTSYAGWEGTVEKLFF,TGTGCCAGTACCTCGTATGCAGGGTGGGAGGGAACCGTTGAAAAACTGTTTTTT
TRBV5-1,TRBJ1-6,NA,CASSLAGTYSPLHF,TGCGCCAGCAGCTTGGCAGGGACCTATTCACCCCTCCACTTT
TRBV14,TRBJ1-2,TRBD1,CASSRDREYGYTF,TGTGCCAGCAGCCGGGACAGGGAGTATGGCTACACCTTC
TRBV28,TRBJ1-2,NA,CASGPARGYTF,TGTGCCAGTGGTCCGGCTCGGGGCTACACCTTC
TRBV6-2/TRBV6-3,TRBJ1-1,TRBD1,CASSYTSWPGQDVGTEAFF,TGTGCCAGCAGTTACACATCCTGGCCGGGACAGGATGTCGGCACTGAAGCTTTCTTT
TRBV27,TRBJ2-7,NA,CASSLWRGDEQYF,TGTGCCAGCAGTTTATGGAGGGGTGACGAGCAGTACTTC